These 26 T cell receptor beta chains were sequenced from one sample in a study of T cell changes during pregnancy in multiple sclerosis. Assay used: immunoSEQ multiplex PCR; TCRdb lists only in-frame clones, some missing. Of approximately 63,000 clones listed, 75% to 95% are singletons. The sequences come from peripheral blood, collected after pregnancy. The source is a female donor in good health, enrolled as a control in a pregnancy study.

The rearrangement joins TRBV7-2 to TRBJ1-5, with D uncertain. Trimming pared 5 bases from V and 2 bases from J, leaving 7 bases between. Germline values: CDR1 SGHTA, CDR2 FQGNSA. CDR3 size: 13 residues. CDR3 protein: CASSLRGNQPQHF. The CDR3 DNA reads as TGTGCCAGCAGCCTTAGAGGCAATCAGCCCCAGCATTTT.

V usage is TRBV19 and J usage is TRBJ2-7; 9 nucleotides align to TRBD1. There are 15 residues in the CDR3. Germline trimming cut 5 bases from V and 4 bases from J; bases unmatched to any gene: 9. CDR1 and CDR2 from the germline V gene are LNHDA and SQIVND (reference sequence). CDR3: CASSPRTGEGYEQYF. The CDR3, as DNA: TGTGCCAGTAGTCCCCGGACAGGGGAAGGGTACGAGCAGTACTTC.

The chain recombines TRBV5-1 with TRBJ2-1; TRBD2 matches 13 bases. CDR1 SGHRS and CDR2 YFSETQ come from the germline V gene. The CDR3 consists of 15 residues. The junction had 7 bases not matched to a gene; V was cut back by 7 bases and J by 6 bases. CDR3 in amino acids: CASHWTSGGLNEQFF. The CDR3 coding sequence is TGCGCCAGCCACTGGACTAGCGGGGGTCTCAATGAGCAGTTCTTC. The whole variable domain, remainder taken from reference TRBV5-1 and TRBJ2-1, is KAGVTQTPRYLIKTRGQQVTLSCSPISGHRSVSWYQQTPGQGLQFLFEYFSETQRNKGNFPGRFSGRQFSNSRSEMNVSTLELGDSALYLCASHWTSGGLNEQFFGPGTRLTVL.

The chain is built from TRBV11-1 and TRBJ2-3, with 8 bases lining up with TRBD2. This CDR3 has 16 amino acids. CDR1 SGHAT and CDR2 FQDESV come from the germline V gene (reference sequence). The junction had 10 bases not matched to a gene; V was cut back by 3 bases and J by 5 bases. The CDR3 sequence: CASSFGPGGHVDTQYF. The CDR3 bases are TGTGCCAGCAGCTTTGGTCCGGGGGGGCATGTAGATACGCAGTATTTT.

The chain joins TRBV11-2 to TRBJ2-3; weak D call: TRBD2 (6 bases). The germline V gene encodes CDR1 SGHAT and CDR2 FQNNGV. The CDR3 contains 17 residues. Between the trimmed V and J ends, which lost 0 bases and 2 bases, there was a span of 15 bases. The CDR3 reads CASSLDLRGAYTDTQYF. The CDR3 nucleotides read TGTGCCAGCAGCTTAGATCTACGCGGGGCCTACACAGATACGCAGTATTTT.

CDR3 bases: TGTGCCAGCAGTCCGGACAGGGGTGAAAAACTGTTTTTT. Amino acid sequence: CASSPDRGEKLFF. The V gene is TRBV6-4, the J gene TRBJ1-4, with 9 bases fitting TRBD1. Germline lookup yields CDR1 MRHNA and CDR2 SNTAGT. There are 13 residues in the CDR3. Unmatched junction bases numbered 2, after V lost 5 bases and J lost 7 bases.

V gene TRBV6-5 combines with J gene TRBJ2-4, with 8 bases identical to TRBD1. Germline CDR1 MNHEY, CDR2 SVGAGI. V dropped 5 bases and J dropped 4; count of bases not matched to a gene: 4. The CDR3 is 14 amino acids. The CDR3 protein is CASSLTGEKNIQYF. The CDR3 coding sequence is TGTGCCAGCAGTCTGACAGGGGAGAAAAACATTCAGTACTTC.

The CDR3 region has the DNA TGTGCCAGTAGTACTGGGAGGGAGAGCTATGGCTACACCTTC. Residues: CASSTGRESYGYTF. The chain uses TRBV19 and TRBJ1-2; no reliable D call. From germline, CDR1 is LNHDA and CDR2 SQIVND (reference sequence). The V end lost 4 bases, the J end lost 4 bases, and 13 bases lay between the germline ends. The CDR3 spans 14 residues. Full variable domain (outside the CDR3, taken from reference TRBV19 and TRBJ1-2): DGGITQSPKYLFRKEGQNVTLSCEQNLNHDAMYWYRQDPGQGLRLIYYSQIVNDFQKGDIAEGYSVSREKKESFPLTVTSAQKNPTAFYLCASSTGRESYGYTFGSGTRLTVV.

The chain has TRBV5-4 and TRBJ2-7; 9 bases line up with TRBD2. From germline, CDR1 is SGHNT and CDR2 YYREEE (reference sequence). This CDR3 is 14 amino acids long. The V segment lost 4 bases and the J segment 4 bases; nucleotides outside the gene matches: 6. CDR3 loop: CASSNRTSAYEQYF. The DNA for the CDR3 is TGTGCCAGCAGCAACCGGACTAGCGCGTACGAGCAGTACTTC.

V and J are TRBV9 and TRBJ1-2; TRBD1 matches at 7 bases. CDR3 length: 16 residues. CDR1 and CDR2 (germline): SGDLS, YYNGEE. Trimming took 0 bases from V and 8 from J; bases not matched to a gene: 13. The CDR3 nucleotides read TGTGCCAGCAGCGTAGAATTAGAGGGGGCGGGCGGAGGCTACACCTTC. It translates to CASSVELEGAGGGYTF. The full variable domain, its missing parts supplied by reference TRBV9 and TRBJ1-2, is DSGVTQTPKHLITATGQRVTLRCSPRSGDLSVYWYQQSLDQGLQFLIQYYNGEERAKGNILERFSAQQFPDLHSELNLSSLELGDSALYFCASSVELEGAGGGYTFGSGTRLTVV.

This sequence joins TRBV9 and TRBJ2-7; TRBD1 matches at 7 bases. J gave up 2 bases and V 2 bases, and 4 bases lay outside the gene matches. The CDR3 runs to 14 residues. Germline V gene lookup returns CDR1 SGDLS and CDR2 YYNGEE. The CDR3 is CASSVSGGPYEQYF. CDR3 nucleotides: TGTGCCAGCAGCGTTTCAGGGGGACCCTACGAGCAGTACTTC.

The rearrangement links TRBV19 to TRBJ1-1, with D unclear. Trimming shortened V by 7 bases and J by 4 bases, and 13 bases separated the two germline ends. This CDR3 has 13 residues. Germline CDR1 LNHDA, CDR2 SQIVND (reference sequence). In DNA, the CDR3 is TGTGCCAGTACCGCCCGGAGTTCCACTGAAGCTTTCTTT. It is translated as CASTARSSTEAFF.

The V and J genes are TRBV7-9 and TRBJ1-2; weak D call: TRBD1 (6 bases). The CDR3 totals 15 residues. Germline V gene data show CDR1 as SEHNR and CDR2 as FQNEAQ (reference sequence). Trimming took off 5 bases at V and 6 bases at J, with 19 bases between the two ends. The chain's CDR3 is CASSLTDSLTDGYTF. CDR3 DNA: TGTGCCAGCAGCCTAACGGACAGTCTGACAGATGGCTACACCTTC. Drawing the rest from reference TRBV7-9 and TRBJ1-2, the complete variable domain is DTGVSQNPRHKITKRGQNVTFRCDPISEHNRLYWYRQTLGQGPEFLTYFQNEAQLEKSRLLSDRFSAERPKGSFSTLEIQRTEQGDSAMYLCASSLTDSLTDGYTFGSGTRLTVV.

The chain is built from TRBV2 and TRBJ1-3, with 11 bases identical to TRBD1. The CDR3 runs 15 residues. Germline assignment: CDR1 SNHLY and CDR2 FYNNEI. V trimming: 6 bases; J trimming: 2 bases; junction bases outside the gene matches: 3. The CDR3 bases are TGTGCCAGCAGGGGGACAGGGGGGCCTGGAAACACCATATATTTT. This translates into CASRGTGGPGNTIYF.

The chain joins TRBV30 to TRBJ1-4; D unclear. V lost 5 bases and J 0 bases, leaving 7 bases between the germline ends. This CDR3 spans 13 amino acids. Germline V gives CDR1 GTSNPN, CDR2 SVGIG (reference sequence). CDR3 loop: CAWRQATNEKLFF. CDR3 nucleotide sequence: TGTGCCTGGCGACAAGCAACTAATGAAAAACTGTTTTTT.

The sample holds one count of this clone. The chain has TRBV2 and TRBJ2-7, with D tentatively TRBD2 (6 bases). This CDR3 has 15 amino acids. V lost 0 bases, J lost 0 bases, and 9 bases lay in between. Germline values: CDR1 SNHLY, CDR2 FYNNEI. The CDR3 sequence: CASSEAGRGSYEQYF. CDR3 bases: TGTGCCAGCAGTGAAGCGGGGCGGGGCTCCTACGAGCAGTACTTC. Full variable domain (missing parts from reference TRBV2 and TRBJ2-7): EPEVTQTPSHQVTQMGQEVILRCVPISNHLYFYWYRQILGQKVEFLVSFYNNEISEKSEIFDDQFSVERPDGSNFTLKIRSTKLEDSAMYFCASSEAGRGSYEQYFGPGTRLTVT.

The gene calls are TRBV11-2 and TRBJ2-7, with 15 bases that match TRBD2. Germline V CDR1 and CDR2: SGHAT, FQNNGV. This CDR3 has 18 residues. Trimming cost V 5 bases and J 1 base; bases outside gene matches: 9. The CDR3 nucleotides read TGTGCCAGCAGCAGGGGACTAGCGGGGGGTATGATTTCCTACGAGCAGTACTTC. Protein sequence: CASSRGLAGGMISYEQYF.

The genes are TRBV5-1 and TRBJ2-7; 9 nucleotides agree with TRBD2. The CDR3 contains 16 residues. Germline CDR1 SGHRS, CDR2 YFSETQ. After removal of 0 bases from V and 3 bases from J, the junction contained 7 bases not matched to a gene. The chain's CDR3 is CASSLGDGTSSYEQYF. DNA of the CDR3: TGCGCCAGCAGCTTGGGCGACGGGACTAGCAGCTACGAGCAGTACTTC. The complete variable domain, with remaining parts taken from reference TRBV5-1 and TRBJ2-7, reads KAGVTQTPRYLIKTRGQQVTLSCSPISGHRSVSWYQQTPGQGLQFLFEYFSETQRNKGNFPGRFSGRQFSNSRSEMNVSTLELGDSALYLCASSLGDGTSSYEQYFGPGTRLTVT.

On this clone itself: Sequence at one end of the junction differs from germline and may be a read error. The chain has TRBV5-8 and TRBJ2-7, with D maybe TRBD2 (7 bases). This CDR3 spans 14 amino acids. From germline, CDR1 is SGHTS and CDR2 YDEGEE. CDR3 region: CASSFRGGAYEQCF. CDR3 DNA: TGTGCCAGCAGCTTCAGGGGAGGGGCCTACGAGCAGTGCTTC.

The V gene is TRBV14, the J gene TRBJ2-3, with D possibly TRBD2 on 5 matching bases. V dropped 0 bases and J dropped 1 base, with 17 bases sitting between them. The CDR3 length is 18 residues. The germline CDR1 and CDR2 sequences are SGHDN and FVKESK. The CDR3 coding sequence is TGTGCCAGCAGCCAAGAAGGTATGGACTCAGAAGGCACAGATACGCAGTATTTT. The encoded protein is CASSQEGMDSEGTDTQYF.

The chain couples TRBV9 to TRBJ2-1; 8 nucleotides align to TRBD2. V trimming: 4 bases; J trimming: 0 bases; junction bases outside the gene matches: 9. Germline V gives CDR1 SGDLS, CDR2 YYNGEE. The CDR3 has 17 amino acids. CDR3 loop: CASSHNRAGDSYNEQFF. In DNA, the CDR3 is TGTGCCAGCAGCCACAACAGAGCGGGGGACTCCTACAATGAGCAGTTCTTC.

The chain employs TRBV2 and TRBJ2-3; 9 bases agree with TRBD2. This CDR3 is built from 17 residues. J lost 2 bases, V lost 8 bases, and 14 bases had no gene match. CDR1 and CDR2 from the germline V gene are SNHLY and FYNNEI. The CDR3 DNA follows: TGTGCCAGCGGGGTGGAGATAGCGGGGGTCATCACAGATACGCAGTATTTT. As protein: CASGVEIAGVITDTQYF. The entire variable domain, with the rest obtained from reference TRBV2 and TRBJ2-3, is as follows: EPEVTQTPSHQVTQMGQEVILRCVPISNHLYFYWYRQILGQKVEFLVSFYNNEISEKSEIFDDQFSVERPDGSNFTLKIRSTKLEDSAMYFCASGVEIAGVITDTQYFGPGTRLTVL.

The chain links TRBV7-9 to TRBJ1-1; D ambiguous. V shed 5 bases and J shed 0 bases, with 7 bases lying between them. CDR1 is SEHNR, CDR2 FQNEAQ, per germline (reference sequence). The length of the CDR3 is 13 residues. For the CDR3, the DNA is TGTGCCAGCAGCACGGAGCTGAACACTGAAGCTTTCTTT. This encodes CASSTELNTEAFF.

V is TRBV7-3 and J is TRBJ2-2; no definite D call. V shed 3 bases and J shed 1 base, with 9 bases lying between them. The CDR3 runs 15 residues. CDR1 and CDR2 (germline): SGHTA, FQGTGA. CDR3 protein: CASSFNAGNTGELFF. DNA of the CDR3: TGTGCCAGCAGCTTTAATGCAGGGAACACCGGGGAGCTGTTTTTT. Full variable domain (missing parts from reference TRBV7-3 and TRBJ2-2): GAGVSQTPSNKVTEKGKYVELRCDPISGHTALYWYRQSLGQGPEFLIYFQGTGAADDSGLPNDRFFAVRPEGSVSTLKIQRTERGDSAVYLCASSFNAGNTGELFFGEGSRLTVL.

The chain recombines TRBV29-1 with TRBJ1-2; 9 nucleotides agree with TRBD1. Germline V gene lookup returns CDR1 SQVTM and CDR2 ANQGSEA. With V trimmed by 8 bases and J by 2 bases, 6 bases remained unmatched. The CDR3 is made up of 13 amino acids. This chain's CDR3 is CSTGQGGNYGYTF. In DNA form, the CDR3 reads TGCAGCACGGGACAGGGTGGGAACTATGGCTACACCTTC.

Only one count was recorded for this clone. V usage is TRBV11-3 and J usage is TRBJ2-7; 9 bases align to TRBD1. The V segment lost 5 bases and the J segment 0 bases; nucleotides outside the gene matches: 8. Germline V gives CDR1 SGHNT, CDR2 YENEEA. CDR3 size: 16 residues. The DNA of the CDR3 is TGTGCCAGCAGCCTAAAAACGGGACAGGGCTCCTACGAGCAGTACTTC. Its protein is CASSLKTGQGSYEQYF.